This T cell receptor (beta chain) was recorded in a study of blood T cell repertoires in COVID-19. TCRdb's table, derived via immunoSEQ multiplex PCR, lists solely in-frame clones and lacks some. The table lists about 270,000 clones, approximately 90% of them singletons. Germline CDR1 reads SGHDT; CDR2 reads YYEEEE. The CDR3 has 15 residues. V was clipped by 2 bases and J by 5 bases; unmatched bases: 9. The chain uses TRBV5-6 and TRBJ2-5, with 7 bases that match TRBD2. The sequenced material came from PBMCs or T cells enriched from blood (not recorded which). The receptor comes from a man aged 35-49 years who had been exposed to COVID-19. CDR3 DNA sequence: TGTGCCAGCAGCTTTGGGACTACGCGGGGTGAGACCCAGTACTTC. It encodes CASSFGTTRGETQYF.